A single sample is the source of the 29 T cell receptor beta chains below, sequenced in a study of blood T cell repertoires in COVID-19. The table came from immunoSEQ multiplex PCR; TCRdb's copy has only in-frame clones and leaves some out. Of about 250,000 clones in the sample, more than 70% were seen once. Sample: peripheral blood. These receptors were collected from a man between 35 and 55 years old with active or convalescent COVID-19.

The V gene is TRBV27, the J gene TRBJ2-2; TRBD2 might be the D (6 bases). With 5 bases removed from V and 2 bases from J, the gap between germline ends came to 12 bases. Germline values: CDR1 MNHEY, CDR2 SMNVEV (reference sequence). The CDR3 sequence is 15 residues long. CDR3 coding DNA: TGTGCCAGCAGTCCGGGACTCCTTAACACCGGGGAGCTGTTTTTT. Amino acids: CASSPGLLNTGELFF.

V and J are TRBV30 and TRBJ1-6, with 7 bases matching TRBD1. The CDR3 runs 18 residues. The germline CDR1 and CDR2 sequences are GTSNPN and SVGIG (reference sequence). The trim removed 0 bases at V and 0 bases at J, leaving 8 bases unmatched. The CDR3 spells CAWSVQLRGSSYNSPLHF. In nucleotides, the CDR3 is TGTGCCTGGAGTGTACAACTCAGGGGGAGCTCCTATAATTCACCCCTCCACTTT.

This rearrangement joins TRBV7-2 to TRBJ1-6, with D unclear. This CDR3 region has 15 residues. The V end lost 1 base, the J end lost 10 bases, and 14 bases lay between the germline ends. CDR1 SGHTA and CDR2 FQGNSA come from the germline V gene. CDR3: CASSLVYGVRSPLHF. The CDR3 DNA reads TGTGCCAGCAGCTTAGTTTATGGAGTTAGGTCACCCCTCCACTTT.

This clone was seen only a few times. The genes are TRBV3-1 (or the pseudogene TRBV3-2) and TRBJ2-1; perhaps TRBD2 as D (6 bases). V lost 3 bases and J lost 7, with 13 bases in between. This CDR3 region has 14 residues. From germline, CDR1 is LGHDT and CDR2 YNNKEL (reference sequence). CDR3 sequence (DNA): TGTGCCAGCAGCCAGAAACGGGGGATTAATGAGCAGTTCTTC. Translated, it gives CASSQKRGINEQFF.

The chain couples TRBV5-4 to TRBJ1-1; D is unclear. V was cut by 0 bases and J by 5 bases, with 11 bases left in between. CDR3 size: 14 residues. Germline CDR1 and CDR2: SGHNT and YYREEE (reference sequence). This chain's CDR3 is CASSLDVAGTEAFF. The CDR3 DNA reads TGTGCCAGCAGCTTGGACGTGGCGGGAACTGAAGCTTTCTTT.

This clone was counted a single time. This chain links TRBV7-9 with TRBJ2-1, with 7 bases that match TRBD1. CDR1 is SEHNR, CDR2 FQNEAQ, per germline (reference sequence). This CDR3 has 12 residues. The V gene end was trimmed by 4 bases and the J gene end by 7 bases; junction bases not matched to a gene: 1. The CDR3 DNA reads as TGTGCCAGCAGCTCACAGGGGAATGAGCAGTTCTTC. Translation: CASSSQGNEQFF.

The chain combines TRBV6-5 with TRBJ1-5; maybe TRBD1 (5 bases). Germline CDR1 MNHEY, CDR2 SVGAGI. This CDR3 spans 14 amino acids. Deletions cut 4 bases from V and 5 bases from J, with 12 bases between. CDR3 in amino acids: CASSWSLGDQPQHF. CDR3 nucleotide sequence: TGTGCCAGCAGTTGGTCCCTAGGGGATCAGCCCCAGCATTTT.

This chain uses TRBV19 with TRBJ1-3; D unresolved. This CDR3 has 15 residues. CDR1 LNHDA and CDR2 SQIVND come from the germline V gene (reference sequence). Trimming removed 5 bases at V and 0 bases at J, with 11 bases between. Written as DNA, the CDR3 is TGTGCCAGTAGTGCCCCCGGTGTCTCTGGAAACACCATATATTTT. This encodes CASSAPGVSGNTIYF.

This rearrangement joins TRBV6-5 to TRBJ1-5; D is uncertain. Germline V gene sequence: CDR1 MNHEY, CDR2 SVGAGI. The CDR3 extends over 11 amino acids. V lost 6 bases and J 4 bases, leaving 4 bases between the germline ends. This CDR3 reads CASSQNQPQHF. The CDR3 nucleotides are TGTGCCAGCAGCCAGAATCAGCCCCAGCATTTT.

V is TRBV6-5 and J is TRBJ2-7; no clear D gene. The CDR3 spans 15 residues. Germline CDR1 reads MNHEY; CDR2 reads SVGAGI. V lost 0 bases, J lost 2 bases, and 11 bases lay in between. This chain's CDR3 is CASSYSADRAYEQYF. Written as DNA, the CDR3 is TGTGCCAGCAGTTACTCTGCCGATCGGGCCTACGAGCAGTACTTC.

V gene TRBV6-5 combines with J gene TRBJ1-5; D might be TRBD1 (6 bases). CDR1 is MNHEY, CDR2 SVGAGI, per germline. The CDR3 consists of 16 residues. The ends were cut back, 4 bases at V and 5 bases at J, with 18 bases in the middle. The CDR3 bases are TGTGCCAGCAGTTGGGACACCGATCTAGCACATCAGCCCCAGCATTTT. Amino acids: CASSWDTDLAHQPQHF.

In its sample, this clone was seen a few times. This sequence joins TRBV30 and TRBJ1-6; D gene uncertain. Germline CDR1 and CDR2: GTSNPN and SVGIG (reference sequence). The CDR3 is made up of 13 amino acids. V lost 2 bases and J lost 8, with 10 bases in between. The CDR3 bases are TGTGCCTGGAGTAGGAGTTGGGATTCACCCCTCCACTTT. Its protein product is CAWSRSWDSPLHF.

V usage is TRBV27 and J usage is TRBJ2-1; 15 bases map to TRBD2. This CDR3 has 18 residues. Unmatched junction bases numbered 13, after V lost 6 bases and J lost 7 bases. Looked up from germline, CDR1 is MNHEY and CDR2 is SMNVEV (reference sequence). The CDR3, as DNA: TGTGCCAGCAGCCGACGGACTAGCGGGAGGGCTGTTAGGAATGAGCAGTTCTTC. Translated, it gives CASSRRTSGRAVRNEQFF.

The chain has TRBV4-1 and TRBJ2-7, with 12 positions matching TRBD2. V lost 1 base and J lost 4; bases outside the gene matches: 11. This CDR3 contains 18 residues. In germline, CDR1 is MGHRA, CDR2 YSYEKL. Here the CDR3 reads CASSQVGLAGGTLYEQYF. The CDR3 DNA reads TGCGCCAGCAGCCAAGTAGGGCTAGCGGGAGGGACGCTGTACGAGCAGTACTTC.

DNA of the CDR3: TGTGCCAGCAGCTTCGCACAGGGTCTTGGAGCTTTCTTT. Its translation: CASSFAQGLGAFF. This chain links TRBV7-9 with TRBJ1-1; a possible D gene is TRBD1 (6 bases). Trimming took off 3 bases at V and 10 bases at J, with 15 bases between the two ends. Looked up from germline, CDR1 is SEHNR and CDR2 is FQNEAQ (reference sequence). The CDR3 contains 13 residues.

The chain has TRBV4-3 and TRBJ1-5; D remains unclear. The CDR3 is 15 residues long. Germline V gene sequence: CDR1 LGHNA, CDR2 YSLEER. Trimming removed 0 bases from V and 2 bases from J, with 8 bases in between. The CDR3 reads CASSQEIERNQPQHF. In nucleotides, the CDR3 is TGCGCCAGCAGCCAAGAAATCGAGCGCAATCAGCCCCAGCATTTT.

This rearrangement joins TRBV2 to TRBJ1-1; maybe TRBD1 (5 bases). This CDR3 comprises 16 residues. Germline loops: CDR1 SNHLY, CDR2 FYNNEI. V lost 5 bases and J 1 base, leaving 17 bases between the germline ends. DNA of the CDR3: TGTGCCAGCAGTAGGGCCGGGGCCGGGGGGAACACTGAAGCTTTCTTT. It codes for CASSRAGAGGNTEAFF.

This clone was counted only a few times. The chain has TRBV6-2 or TRBV6-3 and TRBJ2-2; D is undetermined. Germline V gene data show CDR1 as MNHEY and CDR2 as SVGEGT. This CDR3 is 14 amino acids long. Trimming stripped 6 bases from V and 1 base from J, with 9 bases between. The CDR3 here is CASSKTGNTGELFF. The CDR3, as DNA: TGTGCCAGCAGCAAGACGGGGAACACCGGGGAGCTGTTTTTT.

The rearrangement uses TRBV12-3 or TRBV12-4 and TRBJ2-7; perhaps TRBD1 as D (5 bases). V was pared by 6 bases and J by 3 bases, with 9 bases between. CDR3 length: 12 residues. The CDR3 DNA reads as TGTGCCAGCAGCCAGGGTCGCTACGAGCAGTACTTC. It is translated as CASSQGRYEQYF.

The rearrangement links TRBV24-1 to TRBJ2-5; the D gene is possibly TRBD2 (6 bases). Germline CDR1 reads KGHDR; CDR2 reads SFDVKD. This CDR3 is built from 14 residues. Trimming left V 1 base short and J 2 bases short, with 7 bases between. The CDR3 is CATSDFGLQETQYF. The CDR3, as DNA: TGTGCCACCAGTGATTTTGGACTACAAGAGACCCAGTACTTC.

The V gene is TRBV4-1, the J gene TRBJ2-1, with D maybe TRBD2 (6 bases). CDR1 MGHRA and CDR2 YSYEKL come from the germline V gene. The ends were cut back, 0 bases at V and 7 bases at J, with 25 bases in the middle. CDR3 length: 19 amino acids. The CDR3 DNA is TGCGCCAGCAGCCAAGATCTAGCCGGATATACAATGACTAGGAATGAGCAGTTCTTC. Encoded protein: CASSQDLAGYTMTRNEQFF.

CDR3 in DNA: TGCGCCAGCAGCCATTTATCGGGGGGCGCTTATGGCTACACCTTC. Translating gives CASSHLSGGAYGYTF. V is TRBV4-1 and J is TRBJ1-2, with D perhaps TRBD1 (6 bases). In germline, CDR1 is MGHRA, CDR2 YSYEKL. Trimming took 3 bases from V and 5 from J, leaving 16 bases between them. The CDR3 covers 15 residues.

The genes are TRBV28 and TRBJ1-3; 7 bases are shared with TRBD1. This CDR3 region has 15 residues. V lost 6 bases, J lost 5 bases, and 10 bases stayed unmatched. CDR1 is MDHEN, CDR2 SYDVKM, per germline. The CDR3 coding sequence is TGTGCCAGCAGCCATCAAACAGGGGCCCGAAACACCATATATTTT. This gives the protein CASSHQTGARNTIYF.

The chain is built from TRBV18 and TRBJ1-4; 8 bases map to TRBD1. The CDR3 is 16 residues long. Trimming cost V 5 bases and J 3 bases; bases outside gene matches: 8. Germline lookup yields CDR1 KGHSH and CDR2 LQKENI. CDR3 sequence (DNA): TGTGCCAGCTCAATCAGGGGGCCGCAGTCTAATGAAAAACTGTTTTTT. This sequence encodes CASSIRGPQSNEKLFF.

The chain joins TRBV5-1 to TRBJ1-4, with D unclear. The V gene's germline CDR1 is SGHRS and CDR2 YFSETQ. Trimming cost V 4 bases and J 0 bases, with 7 bases left between them. The CDR3 contains 14 residues. The CDR3 loop reads CASSPLSTNEKLFF. The CDR3 DNA is TGCGCCAGCAGCCCTCTTTCAACTAATGAAAAACTGTTTTTT.

The rearrangement links TRBV18 to TRBJ2-5, with TRBD2 as a possible D gene (6 bases). V was cut by 4 bases and J by 4 bases, with 10 bases left in between. Germline-derived CDR1 and CDR2 are KGHSH and LQKENI. The CDR3 is 13 residues long. In nucleotides, the CDR3 is TGTGCCAGCTCACGAGGACTATTAGAGACCCAGTACTTC. Translating gives CASSRGLLETQYF.

The chain joins TRBV6-4 to TRBJ1-2; 8 bases map to TRBD1. V shed 4 bases, J shed 3 bases, and the junction held 7 bases outside the gene matches. Germline V gene sequence: CDR1 MRHNA, CDR2 SNTAGT. The CDR3 has 15 residues. CDR3 DNA: TGTGCCAGCAGTGCATCAACAGGGGGTGACTATGGCTACACCTTC. Translated, it gives CASSASTGGDYGYTF.

V gene TRBV29-1 combines with J gene TRBJ1-2; TRBD1 might be the D (6 bases). This CDR3 has 12 amino acids. V was trimmed by 7 bases and J by 3 bases, leaving 12 bases between them. Germline V gene data show CDR1 as SQVTM and CDR2 as ANQGSEA. In DNA form, the CDR3 reads TGCAGCGGGACGGACAGCTACTATGGCTACACCTTC. Amino acid sequence: CSGTDSYYGYTF.

V and J are TRBV6-2 or TRBV6-3 and TRBJ2-7; 7 bases map to TRBD2. Trimming cost V 5 bases and J 8 bases; bases outside gene matches: 6. The CDR3 is made up of 12 amino acids. In germline, CDR1 is MNHEY, CDR2 SVGEGT. CDR3 in DNA: TGTGCCAGCAGTATGACTAGCCATAAGCAGTACTTC. Translating gives CASSMTSHKQYF.